Here is one T cell receptor (beta chain) with its context. What it binds is not known. Other DNA sequences in this specimen translate into the identical CDR3. The data were taken from a study of OX40 agonist ivuxolimab in advanced cancers. Study-level points and caveats: Still undetermined is the antigen specificity of the expanded peripheral T cells. At doses 0.1 to 3.0 mg/kg, CD4+ and CD8+ clones expanded.

This CDR3 spans 15 amino acids. V was trimmed by 6 bases and J by 0 bases, leaving 12 bases between them. Germline assignment: CDR1 MDHEN and CDR2 SYDVKM. Collection of blood occurred at baseline, at cycle 4 day 1, and at cycle 7 day 1. Sequenced by immunoSEQ multiplex PCR; TCRdb stores in-frame clones only, minus some. Altogether approximately 12,000 clones are present, approximately 72% being singletons, with the ten largest covering around 39%. This TCR was recovered from an adult with an advanced solid tumor such as melanoma, head and neck, liver or kidney cancer. Specimen: CD4+ or CD8+ T cells sorted from blood, collected in a trial of the OX40 agonist ivuxolimab. The chain recombines TRBV28 with TRBJ1-5, with D unclear. CDR3 bases: TGTGCCAGCAGCTTCTTACCGGGTAGCAATCAGCCCCAGCATTTT. The encoded protein is CASSFLPGSNQPQHF.